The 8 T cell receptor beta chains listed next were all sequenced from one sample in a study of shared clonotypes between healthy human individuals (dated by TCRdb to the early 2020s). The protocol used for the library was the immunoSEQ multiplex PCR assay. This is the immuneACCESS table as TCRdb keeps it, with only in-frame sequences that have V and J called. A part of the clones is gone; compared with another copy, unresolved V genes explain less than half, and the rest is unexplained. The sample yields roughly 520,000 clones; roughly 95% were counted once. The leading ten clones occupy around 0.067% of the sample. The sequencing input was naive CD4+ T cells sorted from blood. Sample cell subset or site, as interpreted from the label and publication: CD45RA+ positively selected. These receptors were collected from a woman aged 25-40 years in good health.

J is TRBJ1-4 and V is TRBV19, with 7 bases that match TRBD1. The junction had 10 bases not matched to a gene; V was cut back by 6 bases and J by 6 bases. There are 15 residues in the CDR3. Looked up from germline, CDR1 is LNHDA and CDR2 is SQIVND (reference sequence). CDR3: CASSRTGVRDEKLFF. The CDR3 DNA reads TGTGCCAGTAGCCGGACAGGTGTCCGTGATGAAAAACTGTTTTTT.

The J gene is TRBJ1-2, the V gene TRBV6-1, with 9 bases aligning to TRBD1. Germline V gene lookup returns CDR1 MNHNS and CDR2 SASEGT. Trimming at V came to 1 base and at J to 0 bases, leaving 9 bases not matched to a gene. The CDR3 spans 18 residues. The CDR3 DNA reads TGTGCCAGCAGTGAAGGGCCGGGACAGGGAACCACTAACTATGGCTACACCTTC. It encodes CASSEGPGQGTTNYGYTF.

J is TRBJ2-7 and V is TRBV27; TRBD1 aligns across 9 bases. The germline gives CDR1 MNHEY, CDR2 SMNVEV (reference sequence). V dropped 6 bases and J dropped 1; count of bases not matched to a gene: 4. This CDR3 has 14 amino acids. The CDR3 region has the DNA TGTGCCAGCAGAGGGACAGGGAAATCCTACGAGCAGTACTTC. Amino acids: CASRGTGKSYEQYF.

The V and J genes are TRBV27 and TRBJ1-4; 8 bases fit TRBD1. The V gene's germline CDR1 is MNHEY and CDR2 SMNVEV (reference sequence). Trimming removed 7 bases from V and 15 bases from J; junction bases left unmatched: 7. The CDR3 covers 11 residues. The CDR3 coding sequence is TGTGCCAGCACCCCCGGACAGGGAGTGTTTTTT. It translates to CASTPGQGVFF.

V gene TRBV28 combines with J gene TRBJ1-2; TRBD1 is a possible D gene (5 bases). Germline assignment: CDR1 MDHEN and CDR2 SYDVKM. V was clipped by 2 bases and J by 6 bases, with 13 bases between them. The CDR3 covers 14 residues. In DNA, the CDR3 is TGTGCCAGCAGTTTAGTCGAGGGACGGCATGGCTACACCTTC. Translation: CASSLVEGRHGYTF.

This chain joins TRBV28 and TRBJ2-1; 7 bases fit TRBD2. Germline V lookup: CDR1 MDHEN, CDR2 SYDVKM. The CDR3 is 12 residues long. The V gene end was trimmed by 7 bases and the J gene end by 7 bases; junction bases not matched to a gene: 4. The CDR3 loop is CASNAGGNEQFF. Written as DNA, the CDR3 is TGTGCCAGCAACGCCGGGGGGAATGAGCAGTTCTTC.

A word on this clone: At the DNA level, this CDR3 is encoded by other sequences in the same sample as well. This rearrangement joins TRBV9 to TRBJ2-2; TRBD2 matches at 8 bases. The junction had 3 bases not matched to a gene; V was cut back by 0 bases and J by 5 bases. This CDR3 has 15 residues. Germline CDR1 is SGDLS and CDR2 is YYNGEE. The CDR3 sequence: CASSVGLAGTGELFF. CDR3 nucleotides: TGTGCCAGCAGCGTAGGGCTAGCGGGTACCGGGGAGCTGTTTTTT.

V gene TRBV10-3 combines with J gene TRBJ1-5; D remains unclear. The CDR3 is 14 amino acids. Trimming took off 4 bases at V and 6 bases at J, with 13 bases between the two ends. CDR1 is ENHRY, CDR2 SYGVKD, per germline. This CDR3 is CAISGAVTGQPQHF. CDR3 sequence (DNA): TGTGCCATCAGTGGGGCCGTGACGGGTCAGCCCCAGCATTTT.